Listed here are 15 T cell receptor beta chains from one sample, sequenced in a study of T cell changes during pregnancy in multiple sclerosis (dated by TCRdb to 2018 to 2020). Libraries were prepared through the immunoSEQ multiplex PCR assay. The clones in this table, taken by TCRdb from immuneACCESS, are in-frame only. Not every clone is retained; where verified, under half of the shortfall comes from an unresolved V gene, and the cause of the rest is unknown. Across this sample there are 78,000 or so clones, with about 92% seen only once. In total, the top ten clones hold approximately 1.5% of the sample. The sequencing used peripheral blood, collected before pregnancy. The receptors shown here come from a female donor with multiple sclerosis, enrolled in a pregnancy study.

The chain is built from TRBV19 and TRBJ1-5, with TRBD1 matching over 9 bases. The germline V gene has CDR1 LNHDA and CDR2 SQIVND (reference sequence). With 5 bases clipped from V and 3 bases from J, the junction kept 2 bases outside the gene matches. CDR3 size: 14 residues. The CDR3 bases are TGTGCCAGTAGTTGGACAGGGGACAATCAGCCCCAGCATTTT. Its protein product is CASSWTGDNQPQHF.

The V gene is TRBV6-1, the J gene TRBJ1-1; D is ambiguous. Trimming removed 5 bases at V and 1 base at J, with 8 bases between. The CDR3 has 13 amino acids. Germline V gives CDR1 MNHNS, CDR2 SASEGT. CDR3 protein: CASSTTQNTEAFF. CDR3 DNA sequence: TGTGCCAGCAGTACGACTCAGAACACTGAAGCTTTCTTT.

The chain employs TRBV5-4 and TRBJ2-7; 7 nucleotides match TRBD1. The germline CDR1 and CDR2 sequences are SGHNT and YYREEE (reference sequence). This CDR3 region has 15 residues. The ends lost 4 bases at V and 0 bases at J; junction bases unmatched: 7. The CDR3 protein is CASSNYRGDSYEQYF. CDR3 in DNA: TGTGCCAGCAGCAACTACAGGGGCGACTCCTACGAGCAGTACTTC.

V and J are TRBV19 and TRBJ2-7; D is possibly TRBD1 (5 bases). This CDR3 is built from 15 residues. V lost 2 bases, J lost 6 bases, and 17 bases lay in between. The germline V gene has CDR1 LNHDA and CDR2 SQIVND (reference sequence). This chain's CDR3 is CASSISYDSTAEQYF. The CDR3 nucleotides read TGTGCCAGTAGTATATCGTATGACAGCACCGCCGAGCAGTACTTC.

The chain links TRBV6-5 to TRBJ2-7; 8 positions agree with TRBD1. This CDR3 has 15 amino acids. Germline V gene sequence: CDR1 MNHEY, CDR2 SVGAGI. V lost 4 bases to trimming and J lost 2 bases; unmatched junction nucleotides: 7. CDR3 DNA: TGTGCCAGCAGTTTACAAGGACAGGGCGCCTACGAGCAGTACTTC. Encoded protein: CASSLQGQGAYEQYF.

The rearrangement uses TRBV2 and TRBJ2-3; 9 bases map to TRBD1. The trim removed 7 bases at V and 1 base at J, leaving 6 bases unmatched. The CDR3 contains 15 residues. The V gene's germline CDR1 is SNHLY and CDR2 FYNNEI. The CDR3 spells CASNVGTGRTDTQYF. CDR3 nucleotides: TGTGCCAGCAACGTGGGGACAGGGCGCACAGATACGCAGTATTTT.

The V call is TRBV28, the J call TRBJ1-5; D is perhaps TRBD1 (5 bases). This CDR3 contains 15 residues. Germline V gene data show CDR1 as MDHEN and CDR2 as SYDVKM. Trimming took off 2 bases at V and 0 bases at J, with 8 bases between the two ends. CDR3 residues: CASSLQGNSNQPQHF. CDR3 bases: TGTGCCAGCAGTTTACAGGGAAATAGCAATCAGCCCCAGCATTTT.

V usage is TRBV18 and J usage is TRBJ2-7; 8 bases align to TRBD2. V lost 4 bases to trimming and J lost 2 bases; unmatched junction nucleotides: 7. CDR3 length equals 15 residues. CDR1 is KGHSH and CDR2 is LQKENI in the germline V gene. This CDR3 is CASSLTGTSPYEQYF. The CDR3 DNA is TGTGCCAGCTCACTTACCGGGACTAGTCCCTACGAGCAGTACTTC.

Notes on this clone: The junction differs from germline at one of its ends, possibly a read error. This sequence joins TRBV6-5 and TRBJ2-5; D call uncertain. The germline V gene encodes CDR1 MNHEY and CDR2 SVGAGI. The CDR3 has 11 residues. CDR3 amino acids: CASSYSLTQYF. DNA of the CDR3: TGTGCCAGCAGCTACTCTCTGACCCAGTACTTC.

The rearrangement uses TRBV19 and TRBJ2-4; unclear D gene. The CDR3 loop spans 12 amino acids. From germline, CDR1 is LNHDA and CDR2 SQIVND (reference sequence). V was trimmed by 3 bases and J by 6 bases, leaving 6 bases between them. In DNA form, the CDR3 reads TGTGCCAGTAGTATCTTTCGAAACATTCAGTACTTC. Translation gives CASSIFRNIQYF.

The V and J genes are TRBV7-2 and TRBJ2-7; 7 positions match TRBD2. The germline V gene encodes CDR1 SGHTA and CDR2 FQGNSA. Losses at the gene ends were 5 bases for V and 3 bases for J; bases not matched to a gene: 7. CDR3 size: 14 residues. The CDR3 here is CASSTSGALYEQYF. CDR3 coding DNA: TGTGCCAGCAGCACGAGCGGGGCACTCTACGAGCAGTACTTC.

This sequence joins TRBV7-9 and TRBJ2-1, with TRBD1 matching over 7 bases. V dropped 0 bases and J dropped 10; count of bases not matched to a gene: 9. There are 15 residues in the CDR3. Germline V gene data show CDR1 as SEHNR and CDR2 as FQNEAQ (reference sequence). The CDR3 DNA reads TGTGCCAGCAGCTTAGCCCTAGAGGGGGCAAAAGAGCAGTTCTTC. It specifies CASSLALEGAKEQFF.

V and J are TRBV7-8 and TRBJ1-1; D may be TRBD1 (5 bases). The CDR3 runs to 17 residues. Looked up from germline, CDR1 is SGHVS and CDR2 is FQNEAQ. V was clipped by 5 bases and J by 0 bases, with 19 bases between them. The CDR3 nucleotides are TGTGCCAGCAGCGAAACATGGGCTCGGGGGATGAACACTGAAGCTTTCTTT. Translating it yields CASSETWARGMNTEAFF.

This clone occurred once. The chain employs TRBV5-4 and TRBJ1-2; 7 nucleotides match TRBD1. V gave up 1 base and J gave up 4 bases; unmatched junction bases: 4. CDR1 SGHNT and CDR2 YYREEE come from the germline V gene (reference sequence). This CDR3 region has 14 residues. The CDR3 loop is CASSLRDRAYGYTF. The DNA of the CDR3 is TGTGCCAGCAGCTTGCGAGACAGGGCCTATGGCTACACCTTC. The whole variable domain, filled in from reference TRBV5-4 and TRBJ1-2, reads ETGVTQSPTHLIKTRGQQVTLRCSSQSGHNTVSWYQQALGQGPQFIFQYYREEENGRGNFPPRFSGLQFPNYSSELNVNALELDDSALYLCASSLRDRAYGYTFGSGTRLTVV.

The chain couples TRBV6-6 to TRBJ2-7; 8 bases align to TRBD1. Trimming removed 7 bases from V and 6 bases from J; junction bases left unmatched: 11. There are 14 residues in the CDR3. Germline-derived CDR1 and CDR2 are MNHNY and SVGAGI (reference sequence). DNA for the CDR3: TGTGCCAGCACATTTCATGGTACAGGGGGCGAGCAGTACTTC. Translation: CASTFHGTGGEQYF.